Below, 17 T cell receptor beta chains from the same sample are listed, as sequenced in a study of cytomegalovirus exposure and HLA in healthy donors (dated by TCRdb to about 2017). The library came from the immunoSEQ multiplex PCR assay. A mixture of 60 forward primers for TCR Vbeta segments and 13 reverse primers for TCR Jbeta segments was used in the multiplex PCR. TCRdb took this table from immuneACCESS and kept in-frame rearrangements with V and J called. Such tables lack part of the clones; where checked against another copy, unresolved V genes explain under half of the gap, and the rest is unexplained. This sample is represented by 150,000 to 200,000 clones; over 70% of them were singletons. The ten largest make up approximately 1.5% of the sample. The sample was PBMCs. The receptors derive from a woman under 30 in good health and CMV-seronegative.

The genes are TRBV5-1 and TRBJ2-7; 11 bases agree with TRBD1. The CDR3 length is 14 residues. The J segment lost 4 bases and the V segment lost 4 bases, leaving 4 bases of the junction unmatched. CDR1 and CDR2 (germline): SGHRS, YFSETQ. The CDR3 DNA reads as TGCGCCAGCAGCAAGGACAGGGGGCAATACGAGCAGTACTTC. Its translation is CASSKDRGQYEQYF.

CDR3 coding DNA: TGTGCCACCAGCAGAGATTTCGGGAGCAATCAGCCCCAGCATTTT. Its translation: CATSRDFGSNQPQHF. The chain links TRBV15 to TRBJ1-5; D gene ambiguous. CDR1 is LNHNV and CDR2 is YYDKDF in the germline V gene (reference sequence). The CDR3 runs to 15 residues. Trimming took 0 bases from V and 1 from J, leaving 7 bases between them.

In regard to this clone: Germline is not matched at one junction end, which may reflect a read error. The gene calls are TRBV11-2 and TRBJ1-2; no firm D call. The CDR3 is 15 amino acids. The germline gives CDR1 SGHAT, CDR2 FQNNGV. CDR3 bases: TGTGCCAGCAGCTTAGAAAACGGAGGGAAGTATGGCTGCACCTTC. It codes for CASSLENGGKYGCTF.

CDR3 nucleotides: TGTGCCAGCAGACAATTCTCCTCATTATACAATGAGCAGTTCTTC. Its translation is CASRQFSSLYNEQFF. The genes are TRBV6-5 and TRBJ2-1; D ambiguous. The CDR3 runs to 15 residues. V lost 6 bases and J 4 bases, leaving 16 bases between the germline ends. Germline V gene lookup returns CDR1 MNHEY and CDR2 SVGAGI.

The chain is built from TRBV5-1 and TRBJ2-1; 7 nucleotides align to TRBD1. Germline V lookup: CDR1 SGHRS, CDR2 YFSETQ. CDR3 length: 14 amino acids. V lost 3 bases to trimming and J lost 2 bases; unmatched junction nucleotides: 2. The CDR3 nucleotides read TGCGCCAGCAGCTCGGGACAGCCCTACAATGAGCAGTTCTTC. Encoded protein: CASSSGQPYNEQFF. Looking up the rest from reference TRBV5-1 and TRBJ2-1 gives the full variable domain: KAGVTQTPRYLIKTRGQQVTLSCSPISGHRSVSWYQQTPGQGLQFLFEYFSETQRNKGNFPGRFSGRQFSNSRSEMNVSTLELGDSALYLCASSSGQPYNEQFFGPGTRLTVL.

The chain links TRBV4-1 to TRBJ1-2; D unresolved. With 7 bases removed from V and 1 base from J, the gap between germline ends came to 13 bases. CDR1 is MGHRA and CDR2 is YSYEKL in the germline V gene. The length of the CDR3 is 14 residues. This CDR3 is CASTSGSFNYGYTF. In DNA, the CDR3 is TGCGCCAGCACCTCGGGGAGTTTTAACTATGGCTACACCTTC.

The rearrangement joins TRBV4-1 to TRBJ1-1, with D possibly matching TRBD1 (5 bases). CDR1 is MGHRA, CDR2 YSYEKL, per germline. This CDR3 contains 13 residues. V lost 4 bases, J lost 10 bases, and 16 bases lay in between. The CDR3 DNA reads as TGCGCCAGCAGCCCTCGGACGATGGGGGGAGCTTTCTTT. This translates into CASSPRTMGGAFF.

J is TRBJ2-3 and V is TRBV19, with 8 bases matching TRBD2. V dropped 0 bases and J dropped 8; count of bases not matched to a gene: 7. This CDR3 comprises 15 residues. Germline CDR1 LNHDA, CDR2 SQIVND (reference sequence). For the CDR3, the DNA is TGTGCCAGTAGTATAGATCCCCTCGGGGGGGGTACGCAGTATTTT. Its protein is CASSIDPLGGGTQYF. Complete variable domain (other parts from reference TRBV19 and TRBJ2-3): DGGITQSPKYLFRKEGQNVTLSCEQNLNHDAMYWYRQDPGQGLRLIYYSQIVNDFQKGDIAEGYSVSREKKESFPLTVTSAQKNPTAFYLCASSIDPLGGGTQYFGPGTRLTVL.

The chain's CDR3 is CASSFLGQGLSPLHF. The CDR3 coding sequence is TGTGCCAGCAGCTTTCTGGGACAGGGGCTTTCACCCCTCCACTTT. The gene calls are TRBV5-6 and TRBJ1-6; 10 bases are shared with TRBD1. Germline CDR1 and CDR2: SGHDT and YYEEEE. The CDR3 has 15 residues. The ends lost 2 bases at V and 9 bases at J; junction bases unmatched: 5.

The CDR3 here is CASSFQGDTEAFF. The CDR3 DNA sequence: TGCGCCAGCAGCTTTCAAGGGGACACTGAAGCTTTCTTT. The V call is TRBV5-1, the J call TRBJ1-1; possibly TRBD1 for D (5 bases). This CDR3 has 13 residues. CDR1 and CDR2 from the germline V gene are SGHRS and YFSETQ. Trimming cost V 2 bases and J 3 bases, with 8 bases left between them. Full variable domain (outside the CDR3, taken from reference TRBV5-1 and TRBJ1-1): KAGVTQTPRYLIKTRGQQVTLSCSPISGHRSVSWYQQTPGQGLQFLFEYFSETQRNKGNFPGRFSGRQFSNSRSEMNVSTLELGDSALYLCASSFQGDTEAFFGQGTRLTVV.

This chain uses TRBV6-5 with TRBJ1-2; no definite D call. Trimming cost V 0 bases and J 6 bases, with 11 bases left between them. The CDR3 loop spans 14 amino acids. CDR1 is MNHEY, CDR2 SVGAGI, per germline. The CDR3 DNA reads TGTGCCAGCAGTTACTCAGAGGGAATGGATGGCTACACCTTC. As protein: CASSYSEGMDGYTF.

A remark on this clone: The same CDR3 is also encoded by other DNA sequences in this sample. V gene TRBV6-5 combines with J gene TRBJ1-5, with TRBD1 as a possible D gene (5 bases). The germline CDR1 and CDR2 sequences are MNHEY and SVGAGI. The CDR3 covers 15 residues. The V and J ends lost 6 bases and 1 base respectively, with 13 bases between them. The CDR3 loop is CASSPDRGSNQPQHF. In DNA form, the CDR3 reads TGTGCCAGCAGCCCTGACAGAGGCAGCAATCAGCCCCAGCATTTT.

There are a few counts of this clone. The chain recombines TRBV6-5 with TRBJ1-2, with 8 bases identical to TRBD1. V lost 6 bases, J lost 4 bases, and 7 bases stayed unmatched. This CDR3 is built from 14 residues. Germline lookup yields CDR1 MNHEY and CDR2 SVGAGI. CDR3 loop: CASSSGQVRYGYTF. For the CDR3, the DNA is TGTGCCAGCAGCTCGGGACAGGTGCGCTATGGCTACACCTTC.

This rearrangement joins TRBV6-4 to TRBJ2-7; tentatively, D is TRBD2 (6 bases). The CDR3 is 15 residues long. Germline CDR1 reads MRHNA; CDR2 reads SNTAGT. V gave up 0 bases and J gave up 3 bases, with 12 bases separating them. The CDR3 coding sequence is TGTGCCAGCAGTGACTCCTGGGAGGCGGTCTACGAGCAGTACTTC. Its translation is CASSDSWEAVYEQYF.

The chain recombines TRBV21-1 with TRBJ2-5; the table's D gene call, TRBD2, was not cross checked with the DNA. The DNA matches TRBJ2-7 better at its end, which makes the J call doubtful. TRBV21-1 is a known pseudogene. The length of the CDR3 is 13 residues. The CDR3 nucleotides read TGTGCCAGCACCTTCTACTGGTTCTACGAGCAGTACTTC. Its protein is CASTFYWFYEQYF.

The chain carries TRBV19 and TRBJ2-3; 7 positions match TRBD1. Germline-derived CDR1 and CDR2 are LNHDA and SQIVND (reference sequence). This CDR3 contains 15 residues. V gave up 4 bases and J gave up 10 bases; unmatched junction bases: 14. CDR3 DNA: TGTGCCAGTAGTACAGTGACAGGGAGTTATGTTCCGCAGTATTTT. Encoded protein: CASSTVTGSYVPQYF.

The gene calls are TRBV28 and TRBJ2-7; D is undetermined. Trimming stripped 2 bases from V and 6 bases from J, with 11 bases between. CDR1 is MDHEN, CDR2 SYDVKM, per germline. The CDR3 contains 13 residues. For the CDR3, the DNA is TGTGCCAGCAGTTTAGATAATCTGGCCGAGCAGTACTTC. It yields the protein CASSLDNLAEQYF.